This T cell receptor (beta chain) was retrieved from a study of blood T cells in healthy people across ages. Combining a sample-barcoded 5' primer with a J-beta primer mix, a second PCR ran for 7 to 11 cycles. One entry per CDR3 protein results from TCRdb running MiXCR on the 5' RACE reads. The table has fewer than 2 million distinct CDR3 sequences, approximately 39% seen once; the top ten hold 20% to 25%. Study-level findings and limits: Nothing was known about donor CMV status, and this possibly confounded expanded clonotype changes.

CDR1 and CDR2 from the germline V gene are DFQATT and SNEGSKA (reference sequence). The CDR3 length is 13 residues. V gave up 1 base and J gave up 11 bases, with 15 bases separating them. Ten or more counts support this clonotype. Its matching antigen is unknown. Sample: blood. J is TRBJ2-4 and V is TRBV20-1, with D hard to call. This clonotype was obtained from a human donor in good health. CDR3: CSARGVVARVQYF. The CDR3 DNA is TGCAGTGCTAGAGGTGTGGTAGCCCGGGTTCAGTACTTC.